These 5 T cell receptor beta chains were sequenced from one sample in a study of blood T cell repertoires in COVID-19. Measured with immunoSEQ multiplex PCR; TCRdb has only the in-frame clones, and not every one. The sample includes about 170,000 clones, just under 85% of them seen just once. The sequenced sample was peripheral blood. The receptors originated from a man aged 35 to 55 who had recovered from COVID-19.

This clone was detected many times. This chain joins TRBV6-4 and TRBJ2-1; tentatively, D is TRBD2 (5 bases). V was trimmed by 8 bases and J by 0 bases, leaving 8 bases between them. This CDR3 contains 13 residues. The germline V gene has CDR1 MRHNA and CDR2 SNTAGT. CDR3 coding DNA: TGTGCCAGCTCGGACTCCTCCTACAATGAGCAGTTCTTC. As protein: CASSDSSYNEQFF.

V and J are TRBV5-4 and TRBJ1-6, with 10 bases lining up with TRBD1. Germline trimming cut 3 bases from V and 10 bases from J; bases unmatched to any gene: 4. This CDR3 region has 14 residues. The V gene's germline CDR1 is SGHNT and CDR2 YYREEE (reference sequence). The CDR3 is CASSSGQGQSPLHF. Here the CDR3 DNA reads TGTGCCAGCAGCTCGGGACAGGGGCAGTCACCCCTCCACTTT.

The chain carries TRBV29-1 and TRBJ1-1, with 7 bases fitting TRBD1. This CDR3 comprises 14 residues. V dropped 8 bases and J dropped 1; count of bases not matched to a gene: 10. The V gene's germline CDR1 is SQVTM and CDR2 ANQGSEA. The chain's CDR3 is CSFLTGRQNTEAFF. DNA of the CDR3: TGCAGCTTCCTGACAGGGAGGCAGAACACTGAAGCTTTCTTT.

The V gene is TRBV13, the J gene TRBJ2-3; 7 positions agree with TRBD2. The germline V gene has CDR1 PRHDT and CDR2 FYEKMQ (reference sequence). Trimming at V came to 1 base and at J to 3 bases, leaving 4 bases not matched to a gene. This CDR3 is built from 15 residues. The DNA of the CDR3 is TGTGCCAGCAGCTTAGACGTGGGGGGGACAGATACGCAGTATTTT. It translates to CASSLDVGGTDTQYF.

The chain links TRBV20-1 to TRBJ1-2; TRBD1 might be the D (6 bases). CDR3 size: 11 residues. Germline-derived CDR1 and CDR2 are DFQATT and SNEGSKA (reference sequence). Trimming pared 6 bases from V and 6 bases from J, leaving 11 bases between. CDR3 coding DNA: TGCAGTGCCCTCAGGGGACATGGCTACACCTTC. It translates to CSALRGHGYTF.